The 21 T cell receptor beta chains below were found in one sample sequenced in a study of low-dose radiotherapy and immunotherapy resistance in tumors. Both TCRalpha and TCRbeta chains were reverse transcribed with V-gene-specific primers. Amplification, which lasted 15 to 20 PCR cycles, used a constant-region primer and V-primer adapter to amplify TCRs. TCRdb called the reads again in MiXCR, with one record for every CDR3 protein. The sample has 64,000 or so distinct CDR3 sequences, around 27% seen once. Time point: before trial treatment. Source: PBMCs, taken before treatment. The receptors originated from a male donor with rectosigmoid adenocarcinoma.

With regard to this clonotype: A far larger clone lies a single base away; this is likely a read error. V gene TRBV28 combines with J gene TRBJ2-1; unclear D gene. The V end lost 6 bases, the J end lost 10 bases, and 7 bases lay between the germline ends. This CDR3 contains 10 residues. The V gene's germline CDR1 is MDHEN and CDR2 SYDVKM. DNA of the CDR3: TGTGCCAGCAGCACCGACGAGCAGTTCTTC. It specifies CASSTDEQFF.

This clonotype is labeled as medium-sized. The chain joins TRBV28 to TRBJ2-7; the match to TRBD1 covers 7 bases. The germline V gene encodes CDR1 MDHEN and CDR2 SYDVKM. Losses at the gene ends were 8 bases for V and 3 bases for J; bases not matched to a gene: 10. This CDR3 contains 14 residues. CDR3 coding DNA: TGTGCCAGCCGCTACCGGGACAGCGGCTACGAGCAGTACTTC. It is translated as CASRYRDSGYEQYF.

The table lists this clonotype with a few counts. The chain employs TRBV2 and TRBJ2-7, with TRBD1 identical over 12 bases. The germline CDR1 and CDR2 sequences are SNHLY and FYNNEI. The V gene end was trimmed by 6 bases and the J gene end by 6 bases; junction bases not matched to a gene: 3. This CDR3 comprises 13 residues. The CDR3 region is CASRGTGGGEQYF. The CDR3 DNA sequence: TGTGCCAGCAGGGGGACAGGGGGCGGCGAGCAGTACTTC.

This clonotype was picked up many times. The rearrangement links TRBV5-1 to TRBJ2-5; TRBD1 matches at 11 bases. This CDR3 is built from 13 residues. Germline V gene data show CDR1 as SGHRS and CDR2 as YFSETQ. V shed 9 bases, J shed 5 bases, and the junction held 6 bases outside the gene matches. In DNA form, the CDR3 reads TGCGCCACAGGGACAGGGGGATTGGAGACCCAGTACTTC. This gives the protein CATGTGGLETQYF.

This clonotype was observed a few times. This chain connects TRBV20-1 to TRBJ1-6, with a weak D call TRBD1 (5 bases). The CDR3 is 16 residues long. V gave up 1 base and J gave up 2 bases, with 12 bases separating them. CDR1 is DFQATT and CDR2 is SNEGSKA in the germline V gene (reference sequence). In DNA, the CDR3 is TGCAGTGCTAGAGTAACCGGGGCCGCCTATAATTCACCCCTCCACTTT. Amino acids: CSARVTGAAYNSPLHF.

Many counts were recorded for this clonotype. This rearrangement joins TRBV29-1 to TRBJ2-7; D possibly corresponds to TRBD2 (6 bases). This CDR3 has 12 amino acids. Germline CDR1 reads SQVTM; CDR2 reads ANQGSEA. V was trimmed by 4 bases and J by 3 bases, leaving 10 bases between them. Here the CDR3 reads CSVVSGVYEQYF. As DNA, the CDR3 is TGCAGCGTTGTTTCGGGAGTCTACGAGCAGTACTTC.

This chain links TRBV6-2 or TRBV6-3 with TRBJ1-1; D ambiguous. The germline V gene has CDR1 MNHEY and CDR2 SVGEGT. The CDR3 is 12 amino acids. Between the trimmed V and J ends, which lost 7 bases and 1 base, there was a span of 7 bases. As DNA, the CDR3 is TGTGCCAGCAAACGACAGAACACTGAAGCTTTCTTT. It codes for CASKRQNTEAFF.

A word on this clonotype: Given a far larger clone just one base away, this is likely a sequencing read error. The V call is TRBV12-3 or TRBV12-4, the J call TRBJ2-7, with TRBD1 as a possible D gene (5 bases). Trimming pared 6 bases from V and 3 bases from J, leaving 15 bases between. The CDR3 totals 14 residues. CDR3 sequence (DNA): TGTGCCAGCAGGCCCAGGGCAGGGTTCTACGAGCAGTACTTC. It specifies CASRPRAGFYEQYF.

This clonotype was counted at least ten times. V is TRBV19 and J is TRBJ1-5; no firm D call. V lost 7 bases and J 0 bases, leaving 13 bases between the germline ends. This CDR3 region has 15 residues. The V gene's germline CDR1 is LNHDA and CDR2 SQIVND (reference sequence). The chain's CDR3 is CASTVDGFSNQPQHF. The DNA of the CDR3 is TGTGCCAGTACCGTAGACGGGTTTAGCAATCAGCCCCAGCATTTT.

At least ten counts were recorded for this clonotype. The J gene is TRBJ2-4, the V gene TRBV20-1; 7 positions match TRBD2. The length of the CDR3 is 17 residues. Losses at the gene ends were 4 bases for V and 0 bases for J; bases not matched to a gene: 12. From germline, CDR1 is DFQATT and CDR2 SNEGSKA (reference sequence). The DNA of the CDR3 is TGCAGTGCTACCGGGACTACCACACATCTAGCCAAAAACATTCAGTACTTC. This codes for CSATGTTTHLAKNIQYF.

This clonotype was seen repeatedly, ten times or more. The chain links TRBV12-3 or TRBV12-4 to TRBJ2-1; maybe TRBD2 (5 bases). V gave up 6 bases and J gave up 0 bases, with 27 bases separating them. The CDR3 is 20 residues long. The CDR3 sequence: CASRYSPVVHRGSSYNEQFF. The CDR3 DNA is TGTGCCAGCAGATACTCTCCAGTAGTACACCGTGGGAGCTCCTACAATGAGCAGTTCTTC.

This clonotype was counted a single time. The likely explanation is a read error, given a far larger clone one base away. The chain recombines TRBV16 with TRBJ1-5; unclear D gene. Germline-derived CDR1 and CDR2 are KGHSY and FQNENV. This CDR3 has 14 residues. The CDR3 protein is CASSRGGSNQHQHF. The CDR3 DNA is TGTGCCAGCAGCCGCGGTGGGAGCAATCAGCACCAGCATTTT.

This clonotype was observed at least ten times. This chain uses TRBV5-1 with TRBJ2-6; possible D gene TRBD2, 5 bases. The V gene's germline CDR1 is SGHRS and CDR2 YFSETQ. The CDR3 is made up of 14 amino acids. With 4 bases removed from V and 13 bases from J, the gap between germline ends came to 18 bases. The CDR3 reads CASSAGGRMGVLTF. The CDR3 region has the DNA TGCGCCAGCAGCGCGGGCGGCAGAATGGGGGTCCTGACTTTC.

A few counts support this clonotype. It differs at one base from a far larger clone, so likely a read error. The chain links TRBV5-1 to TRBJ2-1; the match to TRBD1 covers 9 bases. Germline assignment: CDR1 SGHRS and CDR2 YFSETQ. V lost 7 bases and J lost 10; bases outside the gene matches: 18. There are 16 residues in the CDR3. CDR3 nucleotides: TGCGCCAGCTCTAACGGCCGGGACAGGGTAGTCCACGAGCAGTTCTTC. Protein product: CASSNGRDRVVHEQFF.

Of note for this clonotype: With only one base between it and a far larger clone, this is likely a read error. The chain combines TRBV7-2 with TRBJ2-1; TRBD2 aligns across 10 bases. V gave up 7 bases and J gave up 13 bases; unmatched junction bases: 10. This CDR3 region has 13 residues. In germline, CDR1 is SGHTA, CDR2 FQGNSA. The CDR3 region is CASKREGPETQFF. The CDR3 coding sequence is TGTGCCAGCAAGCGGGAGGGCCCGGAGACCCAGTTCTTC.

This clonotype came up many times. V gene TRBV7-9 combines with J gene TRBJ2-7, with D perhaps TRBD1 (6 bases). Germline V gene data show CDR1 as SEHNR and CDR2 as FQNEAQ (reference sequence). Trimming removed 5 bases at V and 5 bases at J, with 22 bases between. CDR3 size: 16 residues. The CDR3 sequence: CASSQYHRVLEDEQYF. The CDR3 DNA sequence: TGTGCCAGCAGCCAATATCACAGGGTTTTGGAGGACGAGCAGTACTTC.

Worth noting for this clonotype: A single base is all that separates this from a far larger clone, so a read error is likely. The chain carries TRBV4-1 and TRBJ2-7; D is undetermined. CDR3 length: 16 amino acids. Germline CDR1 reads MGHRA; CDR2 reads YSYEKL. CDR3 region: CASAPQAALSSYEQNF. CDR3 bases: TGTGCCAGCGCCCCTCAGGCGGCTTTAAGCTCCTACGAGCAGAACTTC.

This clonotype was observed a few times. A far larger clone is one nucleotide away, so this likely arose from a read error. This chain joins TRBV11-2 and TRBJ2-7, with unresolved D. Per germline, CDR1 SGHAT and CDR2 FQNNGV. The CDR3 is made up of 16 amino acids. The V end was cut by 1 base, the J end by 7 bases, with 20 bases between. The CDR3: CASSLGFGEKYNEQYF. CDR3 sequence (DNA): TGTGCCAGCAGCTTAGGGTTCGGCGAGAAATACAATGAGCAGTACTTC.

This sequence joins TRBV12-3 or TRBV12-4 and TRBJ2-1, with 15 bases lining up with TRBD2. This CDR3 has 14 amino acids. Trimming took 8 bases from V and 7 from J; bases not matched to a gene: 3. CDR3 region: CASGGTSGRNEQFF. For the CDR3, the DNA is TGTGCCAGCGGGGGGACTAGCGGGAGGAATGAGCAGTTCTTC.

CDR3 DNA: TGTGCCAGCACCTCGCGCCCAAGCTCCTACAATGAGCAGTTCTTC. It yields the protein CASTSRPSSYNEQFF. V is TRBV6-2 or TRBV6-3 and J is TRBJ2-1; unclear D gene. CDR1 and CDR2 (germline): MNHEY, SVGEGT. This CDR3 contains 15 residues. Trimming cost V 7 bases and J 0 bases, with 13 bases left between them.

This clonotype appeared many times. This rearrangement joins TRBV19 to TRBJ2-7; 8 bases are a match to TRBD1. Trimming took 5 bases from V and 2 from J; bases not matched to a gene: 8. The CDR3 runs 15 residues. Per the germline V gene, CDR1 is LNHDA and CDR2 is SQIVND (reference sequence). CDR3 sequence reads: CASSPARTGPYEQYF. In DNA form, the CDR3 reads TGTGCCAGTAGTCCCGCGAGGACAGGGCCCTACGAGCAGTACTTC.